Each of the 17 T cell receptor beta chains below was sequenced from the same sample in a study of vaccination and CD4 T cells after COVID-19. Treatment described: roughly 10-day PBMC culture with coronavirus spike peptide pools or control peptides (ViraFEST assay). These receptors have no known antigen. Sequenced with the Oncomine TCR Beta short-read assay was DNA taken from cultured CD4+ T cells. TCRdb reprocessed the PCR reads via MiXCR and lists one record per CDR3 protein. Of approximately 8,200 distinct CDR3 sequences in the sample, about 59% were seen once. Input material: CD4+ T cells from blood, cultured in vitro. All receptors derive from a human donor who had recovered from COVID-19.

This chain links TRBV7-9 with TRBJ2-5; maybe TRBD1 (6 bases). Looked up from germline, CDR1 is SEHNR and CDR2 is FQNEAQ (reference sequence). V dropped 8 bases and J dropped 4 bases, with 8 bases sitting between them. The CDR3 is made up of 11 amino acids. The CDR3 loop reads CASQGIETQYF. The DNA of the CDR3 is TGTGCCAGCCAGGGGATAGAGACCCAGTACTTC. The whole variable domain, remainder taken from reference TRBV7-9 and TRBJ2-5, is DTGVSQNPRHKITKRGQNVTFRCDPISEHNRLYWYRQTLGQGPEFLTYFQNEAQLEKSRLLSDRFSAERPKGSFSTLEIQRTEQGDSAMYLCASQGIETQYFGPGTRLLVL.

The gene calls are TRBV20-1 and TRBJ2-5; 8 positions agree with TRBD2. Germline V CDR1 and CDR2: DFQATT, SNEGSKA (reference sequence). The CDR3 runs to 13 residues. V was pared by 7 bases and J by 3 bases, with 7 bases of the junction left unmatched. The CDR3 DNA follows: TGCAGTGTAGATAGCGGGGCTAAAGAGACCCAGTACTTC. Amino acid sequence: CSVDSGAKETQYF.

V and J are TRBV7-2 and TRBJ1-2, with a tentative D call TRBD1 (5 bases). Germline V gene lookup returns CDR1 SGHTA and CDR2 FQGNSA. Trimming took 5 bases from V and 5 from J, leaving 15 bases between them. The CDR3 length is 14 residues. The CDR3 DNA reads TGTGCCAGCAGCCTCGGGACCCTTGGGTATGGCTACACCTTC. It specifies CASSLGTLGYGYTF.

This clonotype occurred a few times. CDR3 bases: TGCAGTGCTAGAGGATGGGGAGGCCAAGAGACCCAGTACTTC. Translated: CSARGWGGQETQYF. The V and J genes are TRBV20-1 and TRBJ2-5; perhaps TRBD2 as D (6 bases). V was shortened by 1 base and J by 1 base, with 10 bases between the two germline ends. The CDR3 is 14 amino acids. Looked up from germline, CDR1 is DFQATT and CDR2 is SNEGSKA (reference sequence).

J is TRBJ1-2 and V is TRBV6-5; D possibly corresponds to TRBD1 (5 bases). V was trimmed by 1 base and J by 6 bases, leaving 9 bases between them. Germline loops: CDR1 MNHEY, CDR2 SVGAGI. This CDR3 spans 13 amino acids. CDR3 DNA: TGTGCCAGCAGTTACTTTGGGGCAGATGGCTACACCTTC. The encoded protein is CASSYFGADGYTF.

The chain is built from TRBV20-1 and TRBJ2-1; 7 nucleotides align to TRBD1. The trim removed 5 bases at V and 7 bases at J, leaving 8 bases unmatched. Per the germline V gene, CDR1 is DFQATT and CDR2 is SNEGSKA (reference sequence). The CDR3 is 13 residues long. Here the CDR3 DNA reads TGCAGTGCTGGAACAGGGGTGGGGAATGAGCAGTTCTTC. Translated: CSAGTGVGNEQFF.

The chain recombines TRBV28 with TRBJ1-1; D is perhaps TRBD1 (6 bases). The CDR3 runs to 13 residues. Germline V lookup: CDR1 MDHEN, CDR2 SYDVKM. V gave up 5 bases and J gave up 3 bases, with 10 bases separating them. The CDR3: CASSGDTYTEAFF. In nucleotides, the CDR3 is TGTGCCAGCAGTGGGGACACCTACACTGAAGCTTTCTTT.

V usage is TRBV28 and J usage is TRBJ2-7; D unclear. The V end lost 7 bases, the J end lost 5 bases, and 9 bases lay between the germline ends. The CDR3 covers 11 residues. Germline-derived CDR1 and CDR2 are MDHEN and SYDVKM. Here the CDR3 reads CASKAVHEQYF. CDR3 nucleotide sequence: TGTGCCAGCAAGGCGGTTCACGAGCAGTACTTC.

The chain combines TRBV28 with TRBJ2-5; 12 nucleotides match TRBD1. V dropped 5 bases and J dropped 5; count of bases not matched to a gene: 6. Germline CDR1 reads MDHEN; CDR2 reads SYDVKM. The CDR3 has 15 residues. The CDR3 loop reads CASSPGTGGWETQYF. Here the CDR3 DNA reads TGTGCCAGCAGTCCCGGGACAGGGGGCTGGGAGACCCAGTACTTC.

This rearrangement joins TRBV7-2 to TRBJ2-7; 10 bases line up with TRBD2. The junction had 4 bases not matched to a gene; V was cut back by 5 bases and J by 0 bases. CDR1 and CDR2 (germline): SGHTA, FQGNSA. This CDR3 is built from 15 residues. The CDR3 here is CASSEGLASSYEQYF. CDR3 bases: TGTGCCAGCAGCGAGGGACTAGCGAGCTCCTACGAGCAGTACTTC.

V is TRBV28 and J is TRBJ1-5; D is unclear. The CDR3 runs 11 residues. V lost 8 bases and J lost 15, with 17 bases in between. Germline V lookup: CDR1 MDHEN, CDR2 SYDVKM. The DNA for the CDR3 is TGTGCCAGCCGGAGTCGCGCACGGTGGCATTTT. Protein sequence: CASRSRARWHF.

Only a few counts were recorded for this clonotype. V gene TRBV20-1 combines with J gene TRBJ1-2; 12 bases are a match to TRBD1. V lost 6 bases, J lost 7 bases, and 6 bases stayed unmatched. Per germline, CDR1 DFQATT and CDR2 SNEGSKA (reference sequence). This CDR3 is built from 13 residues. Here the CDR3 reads CSAAGQGASGYTF. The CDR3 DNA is TGCAGTGCGGCGGGACAGGGGGCAAGTGGCTACACCTTC.

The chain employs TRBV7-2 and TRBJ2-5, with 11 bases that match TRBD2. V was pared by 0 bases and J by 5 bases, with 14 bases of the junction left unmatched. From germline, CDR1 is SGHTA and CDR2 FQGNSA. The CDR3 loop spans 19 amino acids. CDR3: CASSLARKLAGAGGETQYF. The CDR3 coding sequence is TGTGCCAGCAGCTTAGCGAGGAAACTAGCGGGAGCTGGAGGGGAGACCCAGTACTTC.

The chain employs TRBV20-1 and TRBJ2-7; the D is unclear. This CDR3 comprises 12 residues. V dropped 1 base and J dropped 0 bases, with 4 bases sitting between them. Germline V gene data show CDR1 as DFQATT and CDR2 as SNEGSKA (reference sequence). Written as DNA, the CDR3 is TGCAGTGCTAGAGCCCCCTCCTACGAGCAGTACTTC. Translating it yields CSARAPSYEQYF.

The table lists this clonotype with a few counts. The CDR3 loop is CSASPGAGTEAFF. In DNA form, the CDR3 reads TGCAGTGCTAGTCCGGGGGCAGGCACTGAAGCTTTCTTT. The chain combines TRBV20-1 with TRBJ1-1; perhaps TRBD1 as D (6 bases). Germline lookup yields CDR1 DFQATT and CDR2 SNEGSKA (reference sequence). This CDR3 is built from 13 residues. The ends were cut back, 3 bases at V and 4 bases at J, with 12 bases in the middle.

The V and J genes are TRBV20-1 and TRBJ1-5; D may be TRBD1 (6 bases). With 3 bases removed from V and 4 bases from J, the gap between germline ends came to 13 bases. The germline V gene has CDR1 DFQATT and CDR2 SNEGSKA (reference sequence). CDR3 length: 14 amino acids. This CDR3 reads CSARTGQNNQPQHF. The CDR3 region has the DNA TGCAGTGCTAGGACCGGACAGAATAATCAGCCCCAGCATTTT.

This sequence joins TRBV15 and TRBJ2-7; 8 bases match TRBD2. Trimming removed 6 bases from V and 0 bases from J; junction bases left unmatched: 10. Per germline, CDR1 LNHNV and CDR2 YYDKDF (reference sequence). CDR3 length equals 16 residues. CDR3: CATSRTTSVSSYEQYF. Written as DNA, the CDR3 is TGTGCCACCAGTCGAACGACTAGCGTTAGCTCCTACGAGCAGTACTTC.